These T cell receptor beta chains were read from a single sample in a study of OX40 agonist ivuxolimab in advanced cancers. This table comes from immunoSEQ multiplex PCR, and its TCRdb copy is limited to in-frame clones, with some not included. The sample carries about 20,000 clones, around 70% recorded once. The sample in question was CD4+ or CD8+ T cells sorted from blood, obtained in a trial of the OX40 agonist ivuxolimab. The source is an adult with an advanced solid tumor such as melanoma, head and neck, liver or kidney cancer. The CDR3 runs from the conserved cysteine through the conserved F or W. D genes are given only for firm matches. Some rows mark clone size as missing; the rest say once, few, many or name a class of expanded clone.

d_call clone_size j_call v_call cdr3_aa cdr3_nt
- - TRBJ2-5 TRBV7-2 CASSVGAQETQYF TGTGCCAGCAGCGTCGGGGCCCAAGAGACCCAGTACTTC
- - TRBJ2-1 TRBV11-2 CASRHGGPLYNEQFF TGTGCCAGCAGACACGGAGGCCCCCTTTACAATGAGCAGTTCTTC
TRBD2 medium-sized TRBJ2-7 TRBV11-1 CASSLSGLAGVYEQYF TGTGCCAGCAGCCTATCGGGACTAGCGGGAGTCTACGAGCAGTACTTC
- - TRBJ2-7 TRBV28 CASSLVSSYEQYF TGTGCCAGCAGCTTAGTGAGCTCCTACGAGCAGTACTTC
TRBD2 - TRBJ2-7 TRBV10-2 CASMRGYEQYF TGCGCCAGCATGCGGGGGTACGAGCAGTACTTC
- - TRBJ1-2 TRBV5-1 CASRRVLNYGYTF TGCGCCAGCAGGAGGGTTTTAAACTATGGCTACACCTTC
TRBD1 few TRBJ1-2 TRBV14 CASSQEFSQGALPYGYTF TGTGCCAGCAGCCAGGAATTCTCACAGGGGGCGCTTCCCTATGGCTACACCTTC
- - TRBJ2-7 TRBV4-1 CASSQIHRKGPFSYEQYF TGCGCCAGCAGCCAAATTCATCGGAAAGGCCCCTTCTCCTACGAGCAGTACTTC
- medium-sized TRBJ1-2 TRBV7-9 CASNADQSPPYGYTF TGTGCCAGCAACGCGGACCAATCACCTCCTTATGGCTACACCTTC
TRBD1 few TRBJ1-5 TRBV5-6 CASSFQTGYQPQHF TGTGCCAGCAGCTTCCAGACAGGGTATCAGCCCCAGCATTTT
- once TRBJ2-1 TRBV10-3 CAINTGNEQFF TGTGCCATCAATACAGGGAATGAGCAGTTCTTC
TRBD1 - TRBJ1-1 TRBV28 CASSLGEQGTEAFF TGTGCCAGCAGTTTAGGGGAACAGGGGACTGAAGCTTTCTTT
- once TRBJ2-1 TRBV27 CASSTRNNEQFF TGTGCCAGCAGTACCCGTAACAATGAGCAGTTCTTC
- - TRBJ2-7 TRBV4-1 CASSQSGGSSYEQYF TGCGCCAGCAGCCAATCGGGCGGAAGCTCCTACGAGCAGTACTTC
- - TRBJ1-5 TRBV4-3 CASSQDRQGNQPQHF TGCGCCAGCAGCCAAGATCGGCAGGGCAATCAGCCCCAGCATTTT
- - TRBJ2-7 TRBV29-1 CSVKGDEASYEQYF TGCAGCGTAAAGGGGGACGAGGCCTCCTACGAGCAGTACTTC
TRBD1 - TRBJ1-1 TRBV25-1 CASVDRVNTEAFF TGTGCCAGCGTTGACAGGGTCAACACTGAAGCTTTCTTT
- - TRBJ1-1 TRBV6-1 CASTPTEVNTEAFF TGTGCCAGCACCCCGACAGAAGTGAACACTGAAGCTTTCTTT
- - TRBJ2-3 TRBV6-1 CASSEAHLTDTQYF TGTGCCAGCAGTGAAGCTCACCTCACAGATACGCAGTATTTT
- - TRBJ2-5 TRBV7-9 CASSLPSGWGETQYF TGTGCCAGCAGCTTACCTTCAGGGTGGGGAGAGACCCAGTACTTC
- few TRBJ1-1 TRBV7-2 CASSLGMNTEAFF TGTGCCAGCAGCTTGGGCATGAACACTGAAGCTTTCTTT
- - TRBJ1-5 TRBV6-5 CASSYPQITNQPQHF TGTGCCAGCAGTTACCCGCAGATAACTAATCAGCCCCAGCATTTT
TRBD1 - TRBJ2-1 TRBV19 CASSKGQAYNEQFF TGTGCCAGTAGTAAGGGACAGGCCTACAATGAGCAGTTCTTC
- - TRBJ2-7 TRBV7-1 CASSLGGGISYEQYF TGTGCCAGCAGCTTAGGGGGTGGGATCTCCTACGAGCAGTACTTC
- - TRBJ2-5 TRBV5-4 CASSLSSGSQETQYF TGTGCCAGCAGCTTGTCTTCAGGAAGCCAAGAGACCCAGTACTTC
TRBD2 - TRBJ2-7 TRBV7-9 CASSPNLGLPAYEQYF TGTGCCAGCAGCCCCAACCTGGGACTACCGGCCTACGAGCAGTACTTC
- - TRBJ1-1 TRBV7-2 CASSPPPGLEAFF TGTGCCAGCAGCCCACCGCCGGGCCTTGAAGCTTTCTTT
TRBD2 - TRBJ2-1 TRBV9 CASSVQGGFYNEQFF TGTGCCAGCAGCGTACAGGGAGGGTTTTACAATGAGCAGTTCTTC
- medium-sized TRBJ1-1 TRBV14 CASSHWEREAFF TGTGCCAGCAGCCACTGGGAGAGGGAAGCTTTCTTT
- - TRBJ1-1 TRBV6-5 CASSYSSPAKTAFF TGTGCCAGCAGTTACTCGAGCCCCGCCAAAACGGCTTTCTTT
- - TRBJ1-2 TRBV27 CASRQTELGGYTF TGTGCCAGCAGGCAGACAGAATTAGGTGGCTACACCTTC